This T cell receptor beta chain was found in a study of lymphopenia after photon versus proton radiotherapy. Overall study findings and caveats: Under photons, naive T cells and diversity fell while effector/memory populations rose. Only patients who died were analyzed for survival; proton advantage is unproven.

With 6 bases removed from V and 3 bases from J, the gap between germline ends came to 12 bases. This CDR3 contains 13 residues. CDR1 and CDR2 from the germline V gene are LNHDA and SQIVND (reference sequence). The data were produced by immunoSEQ multiplex PCR, yet TCRdb's version contains in-frame clones alone and is incomplete. In the table there are approximately 17,000 clones, 85% to 95% of which are singletons. As for this clone: No antigen is known for it.

The V and J genes are TRBV19 and TRBJ2-7, with D tentatively TRBD1 (6 bases). This specimen consisted of peripheral blood, obtained from a patient treated with photon-based radiotherapy. The clonotype comes from a man aged 60-69 years with pancreatic cancer. The CDR3, as DNA: TGTGCCAGTAGCCCCGGGACACTCTACGAGCAGTACTTC. Its protein product is CASSPGTLYEQYF.